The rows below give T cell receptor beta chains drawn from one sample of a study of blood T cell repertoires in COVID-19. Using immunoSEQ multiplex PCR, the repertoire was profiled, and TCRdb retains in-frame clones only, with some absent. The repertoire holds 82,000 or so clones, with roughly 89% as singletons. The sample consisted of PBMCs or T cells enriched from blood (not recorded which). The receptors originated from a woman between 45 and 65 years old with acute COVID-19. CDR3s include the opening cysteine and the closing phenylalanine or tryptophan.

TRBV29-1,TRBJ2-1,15,CSAQAGTGHSNEQFF
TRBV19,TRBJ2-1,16,CASSILAGGIDNEQFF
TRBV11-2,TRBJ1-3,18,CASSSLSGGSYSGNTIYF
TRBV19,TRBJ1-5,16,CASSITRQDYHQPQHF
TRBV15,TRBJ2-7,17,CATSRGGTSGRLYEQYF
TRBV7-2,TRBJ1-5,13,CASSEGGLGPQHF
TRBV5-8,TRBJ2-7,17,CASSFGPETGVSYEQYF
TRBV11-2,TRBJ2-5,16,CASSATKQGFRETQYF
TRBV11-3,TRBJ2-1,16,CASSLAAGGPASEQFF
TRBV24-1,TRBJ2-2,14,CATSDGQQTGELFF
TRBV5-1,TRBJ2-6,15,CASSQTGNGANVLTF
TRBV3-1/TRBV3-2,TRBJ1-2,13,CASSQDKGNGYTF
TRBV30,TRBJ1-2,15,CAWSASLQGAEGYTF
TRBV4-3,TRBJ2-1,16,CASSRGSGSPTGEQFF
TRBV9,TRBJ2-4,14,CASSPRWEGNIQYF
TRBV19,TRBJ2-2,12,CASSVYTGELFF
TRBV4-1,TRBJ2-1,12,CASSLPSDKQFF
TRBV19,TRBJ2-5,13,CASSSLGQETQYF
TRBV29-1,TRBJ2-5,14,CSVEVAGSRETQYF
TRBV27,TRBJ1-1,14,CASSLRTGHTEAFF
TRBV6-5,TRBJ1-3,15,CASSYSPVSGNTIYF
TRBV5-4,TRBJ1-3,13,CASSLGQGNTIYF
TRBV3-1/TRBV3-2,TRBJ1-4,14,CASSQRDRGGKLFF
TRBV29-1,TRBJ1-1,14,CSVGTGGIGTEAFF
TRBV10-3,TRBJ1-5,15,CAIGQGAMGNQPQHF
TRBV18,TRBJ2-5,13,CASSPTVQETQYF